The TCR beta chain under discussion was sequenced for a study of OX40 agonist ivuxolimab in advanced cancers. Study at large: Dosing consisted of intravenous ivuxolimab at 0.01 to 10 mg/kg every 2 weeks. Three patients, one with hepatocellular carcinoma and two with cutaneous melanoma, responded partially.

Worth noting for this clone: Its antigen is undetermined.

Whole-study results and caveats: Which antigen the expanded peripheral T cells recognized is unknown.

The protocol was immunoSEQ multiplex PCR, while the TCRdb copy is restricted to in-frame clones and leaves out a portion. Of tens of thousands of clones listed, approximately 90% are singletons. Germline assignment: CDR1 MGHRA and CDR2 YSYEKL. CDR3 length: 13 amino acids. V was clipped by 0 bases and J by 11 bases, with 11 bases between them. This sequence was found in an adult with an advanced solid tumor such as melanoma, head and neck, liver or kidney cancer. V is TRBV4-1 and J is TRBJ1-5, with D possibly being TRBD1 (5 bases). Source: CD4+ or CD8+ T cells sorted from blood, taken in a trial of the OX40 agonist ivuxolimab. Here the CDR3 reads CASSQEVAGTQHF. In nucleotides, the CDR3 is TGCGCCAGCAGCCAAGAAGTTGCAGGGACCCAGCATTTT.